This T cell receptor (beta chain) was identified during a study of T cell responses to AZD1222 COVID-19 vaccine. Whole-study context: Timing groups of about 4 and about 12 weeks for second doses were pooled.

General study results and limits: Close to half of all spike-specific TCRs reportedly target regions of the variants that are unmutated. The number of AZD1222 recipients seropositive at baseline was only five or six.

This clone was observed a few times. Its cognate antigen is unknown. Measured with immunoSEQ multiplex PCR; TCRdb has only the in-frame clones, and not every one. The sample lists more than 100,000 clones, 91% occurring once. This CDR3 has 13 amino acids. Losses at the gene ends were 3 bases for V and 4 bases for J; bases not matched to a gene: 3. CDR1 and CDR2 (germline): SQVTM, ANQGSEA. This clonotype was sampled from an adult in good health. The sample consisted of peripheral blood, taken on day 0 of AZD1222 vaccination. The chain links TRBV29-1 to TRBJ1-2; 9 bases line up with TRBD1. The CDR3 nucleotides are TGCAGCGTTGATGGGACAGGGAGCTATGGCTACACCTTC. Its translation is CSVDGTGSYGYTF.